The rows below give T cell receptor beta chains drawn from one sample of a study of blood T cell repertoires in COVID-19. The assay was immunoSEQ multiplex PCR, and TCRdb's table has in-frame clones only and misses some. The repertoire holds 65,000 to 85,000 clones, with around 87% as singletons. The sequenced sample was peripheral blood. The origin of the receptors is a woman between 18 and 29 years old with acute or convalescent COVID-19. CDR3s leave out the opening cysteine and the closing phenylalanine or tryptophan.

v_gene: TRBV7-9
CDR3aa: ASSPDFGNTEAF

v_gene: TRBV27
CDR3aa: ASSSDRVGTDEQF

v_gene: TRBV20-1
CDR3aa: SAREPGHLH

v_gene: TRBV2
CDR3aa: ASSEASSPMGAEQF

v_gene: TRBV28
CDR3aa: ASSTGTSGYNEQF

v_gene: TRBV12-3/TRBV12-4
CDR3aa: ASRGAGAYEQY

v_gene: TRBV3-1/TRBV3-2
CDR3aa: ASSQSTGSYEQY

v_gene: TRBV10-2
CDR3aa: ATKVGLAGRTDTQY

v_gene: TRBV9
CDR3aa: ASSVGDSATGLAGGNLYNEQF

v_gene: TRBV9
CDR3aa: ASSADGLALSGANVLT

v_gene: TRBV4-2
CDR3aa: ASSRGTSGEYEQY

v_gene: TRBV2
CDR3aa: ASSEAQAVTYGYT

v_gene: TRBV5-6
CDR3aa: ASSTGPNTEAF

v_gene: TRBV4-2
CDR3aa: ASSPAPTQGVEEKLF

v_gene: TRBV28
CDR3aa: ASTPYLTRLTYEQY

v_gene: TRBV7-2
CDR3aa: ASSSRPGTQNNYGYT

v_gene: TRBV29-1
CDR3aa: SVEGTGDEQY

v_gene: TRBV20-1
CDR3aa: SASEGAYEKLF

v_gene: TRBV5-1
CDR3aa: ASSLDLAGVQETQY

v_gene: TRBV4-3
CDR3aa: ASSLRTGAYEQY